This T cell receptor beta chain stems from a study of cytomegalovirus exposure and HLA in healthy donors. This CDR3 has 13 residues. Trimming left V 5 bases short and J 4 bases short, with 12 bases between. CDR1 is GTSNPN, CDR2 SVGIG, per germline (reference sequence). The PCR used 60 Vbeta and 13 Jbeta primers. Produced via immunoSEQ multiplex PCR; TCRdb's table is partial and in-frame only. The table lists around 230,000 clones, roughly 80% of them singletons. The receptor comes from a man aged 35 to 55 in good health and CMV-seropositive. V usage is TRBV30 and J usage is TRBJ2-1; possible D gene TRBD2, 6 bases. Sequencing was performed on PBMCs. DNA for the CDR3: TGTGCCTGGTCCGGGACTTCATACAATGAGCAGTTCTTC. It translates to CAWSGTSYNEQFF.